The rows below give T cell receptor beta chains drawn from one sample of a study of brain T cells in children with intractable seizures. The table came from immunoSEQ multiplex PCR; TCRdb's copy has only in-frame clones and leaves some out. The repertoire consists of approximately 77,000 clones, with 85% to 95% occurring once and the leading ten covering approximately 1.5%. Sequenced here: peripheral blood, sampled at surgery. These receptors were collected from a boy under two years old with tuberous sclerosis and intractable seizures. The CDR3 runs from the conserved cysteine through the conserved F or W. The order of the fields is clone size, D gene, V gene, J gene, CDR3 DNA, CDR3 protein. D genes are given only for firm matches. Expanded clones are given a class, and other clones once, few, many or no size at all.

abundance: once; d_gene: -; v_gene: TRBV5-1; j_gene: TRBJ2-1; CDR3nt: TGCGCCAGCAGCTCCGGTTTTGGGGGCCCTGGAGATGAGCAGTTCTTC; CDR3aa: CASSSGFGGPGDEQFF
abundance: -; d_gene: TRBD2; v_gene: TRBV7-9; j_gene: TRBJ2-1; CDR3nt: TGTGCCAGCAAGAGACCGGGACTAGCGGGAGGGCCTAGCAATGAGCAGTTCTTC; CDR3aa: CASKRPGLAGGPSNEQFF
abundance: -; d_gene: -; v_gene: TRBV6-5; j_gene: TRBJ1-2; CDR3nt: TGTGCCAGCAGTTACTCCACTAACTATGGCTACACCTTC; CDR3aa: CASSYSTNYGYTF
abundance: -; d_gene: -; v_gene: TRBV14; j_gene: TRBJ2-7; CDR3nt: TGTGCCAGCAGCCAAGAAGAAGGAGAGATGGGACTGCCCTACGAGCAGTACTTC; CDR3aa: CASSQEEGEMGLPYEQYF
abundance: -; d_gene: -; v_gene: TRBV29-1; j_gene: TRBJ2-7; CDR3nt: TGCAGCGTTGAAGAGGGAAATAGGGAGTACTTC; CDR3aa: CSVEEGNREYF
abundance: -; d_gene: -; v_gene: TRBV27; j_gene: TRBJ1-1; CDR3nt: TGTGCCAGCAGTTTATCCCTCTTGATGGTAGCCACTGAAGCTTTCTTT; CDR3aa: CASSLSLLMVATEAFF
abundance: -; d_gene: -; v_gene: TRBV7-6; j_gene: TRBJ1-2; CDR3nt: TGTGCCAGCAGCTTAGATCAGGCTGGGGGCGATGGCTACACCTTC; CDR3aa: CASSLDQAGGDGYTF
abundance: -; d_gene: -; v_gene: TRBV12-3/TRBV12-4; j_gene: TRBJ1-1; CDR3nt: TGTGCCAGCAGTTTGGGGGAAAACACTGAAGCTTTCTTT; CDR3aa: CASSLGENTEAFF
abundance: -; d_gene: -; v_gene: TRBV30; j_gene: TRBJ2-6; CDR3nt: TGTGCCTGGAGTGTCGGCCGCTCTGGGGCCAACGTCCTGACTTTC; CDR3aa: CAWSVGRSGANVLTF
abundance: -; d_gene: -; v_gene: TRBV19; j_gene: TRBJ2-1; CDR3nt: TGTGCCAGTAGTACCCTCGGGGCCAACAATGAGCAGTTCTTC; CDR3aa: CASSTLGANNEQFF
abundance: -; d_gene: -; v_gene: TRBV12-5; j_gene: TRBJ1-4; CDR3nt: TGTGCTAGTGGTGACGGTGCAACTAATGAAAAACTGTTTTTT; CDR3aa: CASGDGATNEKLFF
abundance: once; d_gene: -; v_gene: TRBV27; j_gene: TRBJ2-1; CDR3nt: TGTGCCAGCAGTTGGAGTGGGACGGCCCACTCCTACAATGAGCAGTTCTTC; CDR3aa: CASSWSGTAHSYNEQFF
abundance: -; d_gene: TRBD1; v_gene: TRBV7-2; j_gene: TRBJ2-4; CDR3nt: TGTGCCAGCAGCTTTCTATCGGGACAGGGGGCAACAGCCAAAAACATTCAGTACTTC; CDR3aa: CASSFLSGQGATAKNIQYF
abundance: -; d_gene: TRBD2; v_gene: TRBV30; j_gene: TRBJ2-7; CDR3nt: TGTGCCTGGAGTGTAGGGCGGGAGAGAGGCGAGCAGTACTTC; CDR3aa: CAWSVGRERGEQYF
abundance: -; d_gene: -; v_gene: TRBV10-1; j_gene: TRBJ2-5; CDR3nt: TGCGCCAGCAGTGACCTCCGGGGGCAAGAGACCCAGTACTTC; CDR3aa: CASSDLRGQETQYF
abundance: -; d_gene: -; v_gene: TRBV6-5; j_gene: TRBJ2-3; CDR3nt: TGTGCCAGTAGACAGTGGGGTACGCAGTATTTT; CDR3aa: CASRQWGTQYF
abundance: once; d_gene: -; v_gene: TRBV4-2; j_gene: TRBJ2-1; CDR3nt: TGTGCCAGCAGCCAAGAAAGAACTGACAATGAGCAGTTCTTC; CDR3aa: CASSQERTDNEQFF
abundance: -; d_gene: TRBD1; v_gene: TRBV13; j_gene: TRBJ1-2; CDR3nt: TGTGCCAGCAGCGCCCGGGACAGGGGGCCGAGTGGCTACACCTTC; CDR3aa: CASSARDRGPSGYTF
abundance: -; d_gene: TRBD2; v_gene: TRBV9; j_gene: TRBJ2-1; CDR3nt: TGTGCCAGCAGCGTTGCGGGGGGCCCCTACAATGAGCAGTTCTTC; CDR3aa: CASSVAGGPYNEQFF
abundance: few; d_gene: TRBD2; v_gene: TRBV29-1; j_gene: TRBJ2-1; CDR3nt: TGCAGCGTTACCGGACTAGCGGGAGGATCCTACAATGAGCAGTTCTTC; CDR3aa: CSVTGLAGGSYNEQFF
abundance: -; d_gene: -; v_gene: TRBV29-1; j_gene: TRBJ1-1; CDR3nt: TGCAGCGTTGATTGGGGGCGCGGGAACACTGAAGCTTTCTTT; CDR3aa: CSVDWGRGNTEAFF
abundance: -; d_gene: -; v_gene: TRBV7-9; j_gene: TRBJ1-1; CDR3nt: TGTGCCAGCAGCAAGGAGGAGAACACTGAAGCTTTCTTT; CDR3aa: CASSKEENTEAFF
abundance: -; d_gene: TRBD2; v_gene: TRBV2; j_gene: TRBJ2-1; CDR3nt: TGTGCCAGCAGTGAAAATGGGTTAGCGGGGGACAATGAGCAGTTCTTC; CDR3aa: CASSENGLAGDNEQFF
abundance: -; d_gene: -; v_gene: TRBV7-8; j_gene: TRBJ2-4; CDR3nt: TGTGCCAGCAGCTTTAGGTCGTCCCTTCTAGCCAAAAACATTCAGTACTTC; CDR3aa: CASSFRSSLLAKNIQYF
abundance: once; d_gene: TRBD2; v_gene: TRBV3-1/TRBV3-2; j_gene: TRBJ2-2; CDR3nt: TGTGCCAGCAGCCAAGGTCTAGCGGGAGGGGCCGGGGAGCTGTTTTTT; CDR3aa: CASSQGLAGGAGELFF
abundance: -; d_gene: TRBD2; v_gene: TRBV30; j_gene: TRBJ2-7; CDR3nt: TGTGCCTGGAGGGCCTCGATGGTCCGGACTAGAGAAGGCGAGCAGTACTTC; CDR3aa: CAWRASMVRTREGEQYF
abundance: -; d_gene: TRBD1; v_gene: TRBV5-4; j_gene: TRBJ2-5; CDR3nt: TGTGCCAGCAGTCGACAGGGCCTGGGGTTGTACCAAGAGACCCAGTACTTC; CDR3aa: CASSRQGLGLYQETQYF
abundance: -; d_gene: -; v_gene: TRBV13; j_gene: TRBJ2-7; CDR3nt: TGTGCCAGCAGCCCACTTCTAGGGGACGAGCAGTACTTC; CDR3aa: CASSPLLGDEQYF
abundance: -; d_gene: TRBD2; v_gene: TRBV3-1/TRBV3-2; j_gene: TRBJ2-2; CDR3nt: TGTGCCAGCAGCGGCCCTCCGAGACTAGCGGAGAACACCGGGGAGCTGTTTTTT; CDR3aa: CASSGPPRLAENTGELFF
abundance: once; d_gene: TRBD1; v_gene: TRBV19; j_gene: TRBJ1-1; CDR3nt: TGTGCCAGTAGTATGGGAGGGGGCTTTACTGAAGCTTTCTTT; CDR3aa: CASSMGGGFTEAFF
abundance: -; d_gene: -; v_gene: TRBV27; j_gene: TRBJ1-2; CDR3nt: TGTGCAAGTGGGGACGGGGTTGAGCTCTATGGCTACACCTTC; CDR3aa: CASGDGVELYGYTF
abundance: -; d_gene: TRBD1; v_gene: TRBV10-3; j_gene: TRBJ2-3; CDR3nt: TGTGCCATCAGTGAGTCCCGACAGGGGTCAGTTACGCAGTATTTT; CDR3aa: CAISESRQGSVTQYF
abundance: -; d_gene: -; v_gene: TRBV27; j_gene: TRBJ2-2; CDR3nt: TGTGCCAGCAGTCAGTACCCCTCGGGATCCAACACCGGGGAGCTGTTTTTT; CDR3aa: CASSQYPSGSNTGELFF
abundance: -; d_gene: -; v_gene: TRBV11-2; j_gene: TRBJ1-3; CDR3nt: TGTGCCAGCAGCAAAACCGAACAGATCTTTCACTCTGGAAACACCATATATTTT; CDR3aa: CASSKTEQIFHSGNTIYF
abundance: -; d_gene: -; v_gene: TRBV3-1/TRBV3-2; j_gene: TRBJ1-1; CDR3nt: TGTGCCAGCAGCCAAGGCGGAGCTTCGAACACTGAAGCTTTCTTT; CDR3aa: CASSQGGASNTEAFF
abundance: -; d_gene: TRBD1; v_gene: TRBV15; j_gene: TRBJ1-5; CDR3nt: TGTGCCACCAGCACGATTGACAGGGCCAATCAGCCCCAGCATTTT; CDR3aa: CATSTIDRANQPQHF
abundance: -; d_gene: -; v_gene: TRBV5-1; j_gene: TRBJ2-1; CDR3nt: TGCGCCAGCAGCCCTTTTATAGGGATCGATGAGCAGTTCTTC; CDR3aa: CASSPFIGIDEQFF
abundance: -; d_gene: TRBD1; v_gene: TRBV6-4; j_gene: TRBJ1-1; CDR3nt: TGTGCCAGCAGTGACCGCGGACAGGGGCAATCTAATATGAACACTGAAGCTTTCTTT; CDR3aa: CASSDRGQGQSNMNTEAFF
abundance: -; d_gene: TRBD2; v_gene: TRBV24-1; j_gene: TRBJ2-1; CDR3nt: TGTGCCACCAGTGACCAAGCGGGAGTTGGCTACAATGAGCAGTTCTTC; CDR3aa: CATSDQAGVGYNEQFF
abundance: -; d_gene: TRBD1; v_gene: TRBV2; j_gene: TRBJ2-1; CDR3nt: TGTGCCAGCAGTGAAGGAGGGGGACAGGGGCTCTATGAGCAGTTCTTC; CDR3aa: CASSEGGGQGLYEQFF
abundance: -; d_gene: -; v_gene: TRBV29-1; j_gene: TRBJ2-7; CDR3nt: TGCAGCGTTGGACTACCCGGGACATACCCCTACTACGAGCAGTACTTC; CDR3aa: CSVGLPGTYPYYEQYF
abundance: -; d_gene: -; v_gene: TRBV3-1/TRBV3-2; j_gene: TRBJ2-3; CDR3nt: TGTGCCAGCAGCCATCCTATAATGGATACGCAGTATTTT; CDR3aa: CASSHPIMDTQYF
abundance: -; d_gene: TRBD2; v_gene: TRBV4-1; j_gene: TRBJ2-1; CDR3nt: TGCGCCAGCAGCCAATTTAGCGGGGGGAACAATGAGCAGTTCTTC; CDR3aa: CASSQFSGGNNEQFF